This is a list of T cell receptor beta chains from one sample in a study of shared clonotypes between healthy human individuals. The assay was immunoSEQ multiplex PCR, and TCRdb's table has in-frame clones only and misses some. This table has over 400,000 clones, roughly 80% appearing once. The sample consisted of PBMCs. These receptors all come from a woman aged 40 to 49 in good health. Some clones in this sample may be carry-over from other donors' samples. Both conserved end residues are part of each CDR3. The order of the fields is V gene, clone size, J gene, D gene, CDR3 protein, CDR3 DNA. A D gene is named only where the DNA matches it firmly. The listing skips clone size in some rows; elsewhere it reads once, few, many or a size class.

TRBV18	.	TRBJ2-3	.	CASSPVRGTQLSTQYF	TGTGCCAGCTCACCAGTGAGGGGGACCCAGCTTAGTACGCAGTATTTT
TRBV19	.	TRBJ2-3	TRBD2	CASSAGTSGLADTQYF	TGTGCCAGTAGTGCCGGGACTAGCGGGCTAGCAGATACGCAGTATTTT
TRBV5-6	.	TRBJ2-3	.	CASSLATGTDTQYF	TGTGCCAGCAGCTTGGCAACCGGCACAGATACGCAGTATTTT
TRBV4-1	.	TRBJ1-2	.	CASSQVEGAGIGYGYTF	TGCGCCAGCAGCCAAGTGGAAGGAGCGGGCATTGGCTATGGCTACACCTTC
TRBV5-1	once	TRBJ1-2	TRBD1	CASSFGRQGESYGYTF	TGCGCCAGCAGCTTCGGACGACAGGGAGAGTCGTACGGCTACACCTTC
TRBV11-2	.	TRBJ1-3	TRBD1	CASSLPGQHLSGNTIYF	TGTGCCAGCAGCTTACCGGGACAGCACCTCTCTGGAAACACCATATATTTT
TRBV2	few	TRBJ1-4	TRBD1	CASSYDRGYVKLFF	TGTGCCAGCAGTTACGACAGGGGATATGTAAAACTGTTTTTT
TRBV6-1	.	TRBJ2-7	.	CASRTRQEVYEQYF	TGTGCCAGCCGAACTAGACAGGAGGTCTACGAGCAGTACTTC
TRBV30	.	TRBJ1-3	.	CAWSFWSAGNTIYF	TGTGCCTGGAGCTTTTGGTCGGCTGGAAACACCATATATTTT
TRBV6-5	.	TRBJ2-6	.	CASTGANVLTF	TGTGCCAGCACGGGGGCCAACGTCCTGACTTTC
TRBV7-8	.	TRBJ2-1	TRBD1	CASTIGTGSYNEQFF	TGTGCCAGCACAATCGGGACAGGCTCCTACAATGAGCAGTTCTTC
TRBV7-2	once	TRBJ1-2	.	CASTTQGFLDGYTF	TGTGCCAGCACCACACAGGGTTTTCTCGACGGCTACACCTTC
TRBV9	.	TRBJ2-4	.	CASSGGPQGRLTSGKNIQYF	TGTGCCAGCAGCGGCGGCCCGCAGGGGCGCTTAACATCGGGCAAAAACATTCAGTACTTC
TRBV9	.	TRBJ2-5	TRBD2	CASSPRLAGDETQYF	TGTGCCAGCAGCCCCCGGCTAGCGGGAGATGAGACCCAGTACTTC
TRBV6-6	.	TRBJ2-1	.	CASRSYNEQFF	TGTGCCAGCAGATCATACAATGAGCAGTTCTTC
TRBV5-4	once	TRBJ2-5	TRBD2	CASSVSGRRETQYF	TGTGCCAGCAGCGTTAGCGGGAGGCGAGAGACCCAGTACTTC
TRBV7-6	.	TRBJ2-7	TRBD2	CASSLVRLAGVGEQYF	TGTGCCAGCAGCTTAGTTCGGCTAGCGGGAGTCGGTGAGCAGTACTTC
TRBV19	once	TRBJ2-7	.	CASSISGRDEQYF	TGTGCCAGTAGTATATCAGGTAGGGACGAGCAGTACTTC
TRBV4-2	.	TRBJ2-1	TRBD2	CASSQGRGGISRFF	TGTGCCAGCAGCCAAGGCCGGGGAGGGATCAGTCGGTTCTTC
TRBV12-5	.	TRBJ1-3	.	CASGADVSGNTIYF	TGTGCTAGTGGGGCAGACGTCTCTGGAAACACCATATATTTT
TRBV2	.	TRBJ2-1	TRBD1	CASSQGQGNYNEQFF	TGTGCCAGCAGTCAAGGACAGGGGAACTACAATGAGCAGTTCTTC
TRBV29-1	.	TRBJ1-2	.	CSVGHLNGGYTF	TGCAGCGTGGGACACCTAAATGGAGGCTACACCTTC
TRBV6-5	.	TRBJ2-7	TRBD1	CASSSDRGQEQYF	TGTGCCAGCAGTTCTGACAGGGGGCAAGAGCAGTACTTC
TRBV11-2	once	TRBJ2-3	.	CASSLEGYTQYF	TGTGCCAGCAGCTTAGAGGGTTATACGCAGTATTTT
TRBV7-6	.	TRBJ2-7	.	CASSLSRTHSYEQYF	TGTGCCAGCAGCTTATCGAGGACACACTCCTACGAGCAGTACTTC
TRBV7-3	.	TRBJ2-7	.	CASSPSSFGEQYF	TGTGCCAGCAGCCCGAGTTCGTTCGGCGAGCAGTACTTC
TRBV7-8	few	TRBJ1-4	TRBD1	CASSLGGQGGKLFF	TGTGCCAGCAGCTTAGGGGGACAGGGAGGAAAACTGTTTTTT
TRBV19	.	TRBJ1-2	.	CASSIDRSAIYSNYGYTF	TGTGCCAGTAGTATAGATCGTTCAGCGATTTATTCTAACTATGGCTACACCTTC
TRBV4-2	.	TRBJ2-1	.	CASSPQEGGSYNEQFF	TGTGCCAGCAGCCCGCAGGAGGGGGGCTCCTACAATGAGCAGTTCTTC
TRBV18	many	TRBJ1-3	.	CASSPPAGGPGNTIYF	TGTGCCAGCTCACCACCTGCTGGAGGCCCTGGAAACACCATATATTTT
TRBV28	.	TRBJ2-1	TRBD1	CASSPRAGGEQFF	TGTGCCAGCAGTCCTCGGGCAGGGGGTGAGCAGTTCTTC
TRBV15	.	TRBJ2-7	.	CATSRDRIGAYEQYF	TGTGCCACCAGCAGAGATCGGATAGGGGCCTACGAGCAGTACTTC
TRBV6-5	.	TRBJ1-5	TRBD1	CASSYKDRNQPQHF	TGTGCCAGCAGTTACAAGGACAGGAATCAGCCCCAGCATTTT
TRBV5-6	.	TRBJ2-2	TRBD2	CASSSGGWNTGELFF	TGTGCCAGCAGCTCGGGGGGATGGAACACCGGGGAGCTGTTTTTT
TRBV7-6	.	TRBJ2-1	.	CASSLVSPQGYNEQFF	TGTGCCAGCAGCTTAGTTTCTCCGCAGGGTTACAATGAGCAGTTCTTC
TRBV6-5	once	TRBJ1-1	.	CASSYVSGAEAFF	TGTGCCAGCAGTTACGTTTCGGGGGCTGAAGCTTTCTTT
TRBV25-1	.	TRBJ2-1	TRBD2	CASSDSPGLAYNEQFF	TGTGCCAGCAGTGATTCTCCGGGACTAGCCTACAATGAGCAGTTCTTC
TRBV7-2	.	TRBJ1-2	.	CASSPDINYGYTF	TGTGCCAGCAGCCCGGACATTAACTATGGCTACACCTTC
TRBV10-3	.	TRBJ2-1	TRBD2	CAISESGAGGSWEQFF	TGTGCCATCAGTGAGTCTGGAGCGGGAGGGAGTTGGGAGCAGTTCTTC
TRBV6-5	.	TRBJ1-2	.	CASSSPNYGYTF	TGTGCCAGCAGCTCACCTAACTATGGCTACACCTTC
TRBV10-2	once	TRBJ1-2	TRBD1	CASGTGVIYGYTF	TGCGCCAGCGGGACAGGGGTTATCTATGGCTACACCTTC
TRBV14	few	TRBJ2-2	TRBD1	CASSRNRGGTGELFF	TGTGCCAGCAGCCGGAACAGGGGTGGCACCGGGGAGCTGTTTTTT
TRBV7-2	.	TRBJ2-2	.	CASSRPPGELFF	TGTGCCAGCAGCCGCCCCCCCGGGGAGCTGTTTTTT
TRBV13	.	TRBJ2-7	TRBD1	CASSLEGTGASYEQYF	TGTGCCAGCAGCTTAGAGGGGACAGGGGCCTCCTACGAGCAGTACTTC
TRBV29-1	.	TRBJ1-1	.	CSAVLTRCGIEAFF	TGCAGCGCTGTCCTAACCCGGTGTGGGATTGAAGCTTTCTTT
TRBV18	.	TRBJ1-2	.	CASSPPGMYGYTF	TGTGCCAGCTCACCACCGGGGATGTATGGCTACACCTTC
TRBV10-3	once	TRBJ2-1	TRBD2	CAIPRTSGSDEQFF	TGTGCCATCCCTCGGACTAGCGGGAGCGATGAGCAGTTCTTC
TRBV6-6	.	TRBJ1-5	TRBD1	CASSVGQGGDQPQHF	TGTGCCAGCAGCGTGGGACAGGGGGGCGATCAGCCCCAGCATTTT